Shown below are 15 T cell receptor beta chains from a single sample sequenced in a study of OX40 agonist ivuxolimab in advanced cancers. The library was generated by the immunoSEQ multiplex PCR assay. TCRdb stores this immuneACCESS table with in-frame sequences only. Part of the clones is absent; in the studies checked, under half of the shortfall reflects unresolved V genes, and no reason is known for the rest. This sample is represented by about 72,000 clones; roughly nine tenths of them were singletons. The leading ten clones occupy about an eighth of the sample. Specimen: CD4+ or CD8+ T cells sorted from blood, collected in a trial of the OX40 agonist ivuxolimab. These receptors originate from an adult with an advanced solid tumor such as melanoma, head and neck, liver or kidney cancer.

The chain links TRBV7-9 to TRBJ2-1; the match to TRBD1 covers 10 bases. This CDR3 has 16 residues. V was clipped by 4 bases and J by 6 bases; unmatched bases: 9. Germline loops: CDR1 SEHNR, CDR2 FQNEAQ (reference sequence). The CDR3 DNA follows: TGTGCCAGCAGCTATATACCGGGACAGGGGCTCAATGAGCAGTTCTTC. This encodes CASSYIPGQGLNEQFF.

This chain links TRBV6-1 with TRBJ1-5, with D possibly matching TRBD1 (5 bases). This CDR3 is 14 amino acids long. Germline V gives CDR1 MNHNS, CDR2 SASEGT. Trimming stripped 7 bases from V and 4 bases from J, with 14 bases between. For the CDR3, the DNA is TGTGCCAGCACTTCGGCAGGGAAGAATCAGCCCCAGCATTTT. It is translated as CASTSAGKNQPQHF.

J is TRBJ1-4 and V is TRBV7-3, with 9 nucleotides matching TRBD1. The germline CDR1 and CDR2 sequences are SGHTA and FQGTGA. J was trimmed by 6 bases and V by 2 bases; bases with no gene match: 10. The CDR3 contains 17 residues. The DNA for the CDR3 is TGTGCCAGCAGCTTAGGGTTGTACAGGGGGCTTGATGAAAAACTGTTTTTT. Translating gives CASSLGLYRGLDEKLFF.

J is TRBJ2-5 and V is TRBV4-1; no firm D call. This CDR3 region has 15 residues. CDR1 MGHRA and CDR2 YSYEKL come from the germline V gene. V was shortened by 1 base and J by 5 bases, with 14 bases between the two germline ends. DNA for the CDR3: TGCGCCAGCAGCCAAGGAGGCGGATCGGGTGAGACCCAGTACTTC. Its protein is CASSQGGGSGETQYF.

The chain has TRBV19 and TRBJ1-1, with D possibly TRBD1 on 6 matching bases. V lost 8 bases and J 0 bases, leaving 16 bases between the germline ends. The CDR3 has 15 amino acids. CDR1 and CDR2 from the germline V gene are LNHDA and SQIVND (reference sequence). CDR3 DNA: TGTGCCAGTTTAGAAAACAGGGAGGTGAACACTGAAGCTTTCTTT. It translates to CASLENREVNTEAFF.

V is TRBV7-2 and J is TRBJ1-2; D perhaps matches TRBD1 (6 bases). CDR1 and CDR2 (germline): SGHTA, FQGNSA. The CDR3 spans 13 residues. V dropped 5 bases and J dropped 8 bases, with 15 bases sitting between them. The CDR3 DNA is TGTGCCAGCAGCCCCGGACAGTTCCGGGGCTACACCTTC. It is translated as CASSPGQFRGYTF.

A word on this clone: The junction departs from germline at one end; a sequencing error may be responsible. This chain links TRBV7-7 with TRBJ2-2; possibly TRBD2 for D (5 bases). Germline loops: CDR1 SSHAT, CDR2 FNYEAQ (reference sequence). This CDR3 contains 16 residues. The CDR3 DNA follows: TGTGCTAGCAGCTTTTTGGCCCCCGAGGGCACCGGGGAGCTGTTTTTT. The encoded protein is CASSFLAPEGTGELFF.

The rearrangement links TRBV28 to TRBJ1-2; D unclear. V shed 6 bases and J shed 3 bases, with 14 bases lying between them. This CDR3 spans 14 amino acids. Looked up from germline, CDR1 is MDHEN and CDR2 is SYDVKM. The CDR3 is CASSDRVTYYGYTF. The CDR3 region has the DNA TGTGCCAGCAGCGACCGGGTGACTTACTATGGCTACACCTTC.

The chain joins TRBV28 to TRBJ1-5; the D is unclear. The CDR3 runs to 15 residues. Trimming took off 3 bases at V and 2 bases at J, with 11 bases between the two ends. Germline assignment: CDR1 MDHEN and CDR2 SYDVKM. The CDR3 DNA follows: TGTGCCAGCAGTTTTCCGGGTACCGGCAATCAGCCCCAGCATTTT. Translation gives CASSFPGTGNQPQHF.

CDR3 DNA sequence: TGTGCCAGTAGGCACATCCAGGACATTAACACTGAAGCTTTCTTT. As protein: CASRHIQDINTEAFF. The chain couples TRBV19 to TRBJ1-1; D is possibly TRBD1 (5 bases). Germline V gene data show CDR1 as LNHDA and CDR2 as SQIVND (reference sequence). V lost 6 bases and J 2 bases, leaving 16 bases between the germline ends. The CDR3 loop spans 15 amino acids. The whole variable domain, filled in from reference TRBV19 and TRBJ1-1, reads DGGITQSPKYLFRKEGQNVTLSCEQNLNHDAMYWYRQDPGQGLRLIYYSQIVNDFQKGDIAEGYSVSREKKESFPLTVTSAQKNPTAFYLCASRHIQDINTEAFFGQGTRLTVV.

The chain uses TRBV6-5 and TRBJ2-7; possibly TRBD1 or TRBD2 for D (6 bases each). Deletions cut 3 bases from V and 2 bases from J, with 14 bases between. Looked up from germline, CDR1 is MNHEY and CDR2 is SVGAGI. The CDR3 covers 15 residues. The CDR3 DNA is TGTGCCAGCAGTTATAAGGGGGAGGTTACCTACGAGCAGTACTTC. It yields the protein CASSYKGEVTYEQYF.

For this clone: The same CDR3 also results from other DNA sequences found in this sample. This sequence joins TRBV6-5 and TRBJ2-2; no clear D. Between the trimmed V and J ends, which lost 2 bases and 7 bases, there was a span of 5 bases. CDR1 MNHEY and CDR2 SVGAGI come from the germline V gene. The CDR3 covers 12 residues. DNA of the CDR3: TGTGCCAGCAGTTACGGTGGCGGGGAGCTGTTTTTT. It codes for CASSYGGGELFF.

This chain connects TRBV7-2 to TRBJ1-6; possibly TRBD1 for D (5 bases). V gave up 5 bases and J gave up 9 bases, with 17 bases separating them. The CDR3 contains 15 residues. Germline CDR1 and CDR2: SGHTA and FQGNSA. The CDR3 sequence is CASSLPPTATSPLHF. CDR3 DNA sequence: TGTGCCAGCAGCCTACCCCCGACAGCGACTTCACCCCTCCACTTT.

This chain links TRBV13 with TRBJ2-7; D gene uncertain. Germline lookup yields CDR1 PRHDT and CDR2 FYEKMQ (reference sequence). The CDR3 has 15 amino acids. V was shortened by 1 base and J by 0 bases, with 10 bases between the two germline ends. The CDR3 spells CASSLDGRPSYEQYF. The CDR3 nucleotides read TGTGCCAGCAGCTTAGACGGCAGGCCCTCCTACGAGCAGTACTTC.

The rearrangement joins TRBV6-1 to TRBJ1-4; D is possibly TRBD1 (5 bases). Deletions cut 6 bases from V and 3 bases from J, with 8 bases between. The CDR3 length is 13 residues. Germline CDR1 is MNHNS and CDR2 is SASEGT. The CDR3 sequence is CASRRGPNEKLFF. The CDR3 coding sequence is TGTGCCAGCAGACGGGGACCTAATGAAAAACTGTTTTTT.